These 5 T cell receptor beta chains were all obtained from the same sample, sequenced in a study of regulatory T cells in long-lasting Graves disease listed by TCRdb under 2021. Libraries came from multiplex PCR. The instrument was an Illumina HiSeq 4000. CDR3 regions were amplified by Arm-PCR with iRepertoire HTBI primers to construct TCR beta libraries. TCRdb applied fastp at Q25 and MiXCR to the public reads, then kept only in-frame beta chains. Rows matching on CDR3 protein sequence are summarized as one entry with the most common DNA and genes. The sample table shows roughly 610,000 distinct CDR3 sequences, and roughly a sixth are seen once. Around 12% of the sample belongs to the ten largest clones. The sample's time point, from its label and the paper: newly diagnosed GD, antithyroid drugs for less than 3 months. RNA was extracted from PBMCs in TRIzol for both TCR sequencing and RNA sequencing.

These records were also assigned to another study, of T cells in Graves' hyperthyroidism and ophthalmopathy.

The sequences come from peripheral blood mononuclear cells (PBMCs), collected at new diagnosis, from a patient treated with antithyroid drugs. The receptors stem from a man aged 18 to 30 with Graves disease. Donor details come from another sample of the same person, matched by shared clones.

Ten or more counts support this clonotype. The chain is built from TRBV30 and TRBJ1-2; perhaps TRBD1 as D (5 bases). V was clipped by 0 bases and J by 5 bases, with 13 bases between them. The CDR3 totals 14 residues. Germline values: CDR1 GTSNPN, CDR2 SVGIG (reference sequence). CDR3 in amino acids: CAWSVVRRGYGYTF. The CDR3 DNA follows: TGTGCCTGGAGTGTAGTGCGGAGGGGTTATGGCTACACCTTC.

This clonotype was detected ten times or more. The chain has TRBV12-3 or TRBV12-4 and TRBJ2-7; possible D gene TRBD2, 5 bases. Trimming took off 5 bases at V and 4 bases at J, with 15 bases between the two ends. There are 14 residues in the CDR3. The CDR3 is CASSTSGNPYEQYF. The CDR3, as DNA: TGTGCCAGCAGTACTAGTGGGAACCCATACGAGCAGTACTTC.

The V gene is TRBV27, the J gene TRBJ2-2; 7 positions match TRBD2. This CDR3 has 15 residues. Unmatched junction bases numbered 8, after V lost 7 bases and J lost 3 bases. The germline gives CDR1 MNHEY, CDR2 SMNVEV (reference sequence). The CDR3 spells CASIRTSLDTGELFF. In DNA form, the CDR3 reads TGTGCCAGCATTCGGACTAGTCTGGACACCGGGGAGCTGTTTTTT.

This clonotype was counted between two and nine times. CDR3 sequence reads: CASSPLVYYEQYF. The CDR3 bases are TGTGCCAGCAGCCCGCTGGTCTACTACGAGCAGTACTTC. V is TRBV7-9 and J is TRBJ2-7; D is undetermined. The CDR3 extends over 13 amino acids. CDR1 and CDR2 from the germline V gene are SEHNR and FQNEAQ (reference sequence). The V end was cut by 5 bases, the J end by 3 bases, with 11 bases between.

This chain links TRBV7-2 with TRBJ2-7; TRBD1 is a possible D gene (6 bases). The CDR3 runs 15 residues. V shed 6 bases and J shed 2 bases, with 17 bases lying between them. Per the germline V gene, CDR1 is SGHTA and CDR2 is FQGNSA. The CDR3 loop reads CASSSRGAGAYEQYF. CDR3 DNA sequence: TGTGCCAGCAGTTCCAGGGGAGCTGGAGCCTACGAGCAGTACTTC.